This TCR beta chain was identified in a study of identical twins. Findings and limits, study-wide: High-abundance cord blood beta clonotypes had fewer insertions; memory repertoires showed none.

TCRdb itself ran the 5' RACE reads through MiXCR, one entry per CDR3 protein. The table includes more than 600,000 distinct CDR3 sequences, about 18% detected once. In regard to this clonotype: Antigen specificity is unknown.

This CDR3 comprises 15 residues. Germline CDR1 SGHKS, CDR2 YYEKEE (reference sequence). With 5 bases clipped from V and 4 bases from J, the junction kept 6 bases outside the gene matches. The sample was also reused in another study, on T cells expressing NK-cell markers.

The material sequenced was PBMCs. J is TRBJ2-1 and V is TRBV5-5; 10 nucleotides match TRBD2. This TCR was sampled from a woman aged 18-29 years in good health. CDR3 DNA sequence: TGTGCCAGCAGATCAGGACTAGCGGAGTACAATGAGCAGTTCTTC. This translates into CASRSGLAEYNEQFF.